This T cell receptor beta chain comes out of a study of Graves' ophthalmopathy and Graves' hyperthyroidism. General study points: Blood was where most expanded thyroid clonotypes above 0.001 frequency also turned up.

The authors amplified TCR beta CDR3 regions from RNA transcripts. An opening RT-PCR round employed HTBI primers and preceded a second-round multiplex PCR. MiXCR was run by TCRdb on the multiplex PCR reads, yielding one entry per CDR3 protein. The sample has about 400,000 distinct CDR3 sequences, about a sixth seen once; the top ten hold 1.5% to 2%. The CDR3 contains 14 residues. Germline CDR1 reads LNHDA; CDR2 reads SQIVND (reference sequence). V was clipped by 4 bases and J by 1 base, with 10 bases between them. This clonotype was detected many times. The antigen remains undetermined. This TCR was recovered from a woman younger than 35 with Graves' ophthalmopathy. The material sequenced was peripheral blood. The V call is TRBV19, the J call TRBJ1-1; D ambiguous. DNA for the CDR3: TGTGCCAGTAGTACTGGGAACGCGAACACTGAAGCTTTCTTT. Its protein is CASSTGNANTEAFF.